These 12 T cell receptor beta chains share one sample of origin, sequenced in a study of T cells in localized non-small cell lung cancer. Data came from immunoSEQ multiplex PCR; TCRdb stores just in-frame clones and leaves some out. This repertoire shows about 8,100 clones, 93% found once; its top ten account for about 2.9%. Sequencing used peripheral blood, obtained before any cancer treatment. The origin of the receptors is a woman aged 40 to 75 with stage I lung adenocarcinoma.

The chain uses TRBV7-9 and TRBJ1-5; D might be TRBD1 (6 bases). The CDR3 spans 14 residues. The ends were cut back, 3 bases at V and 3 bases at J, with 9 bases in the middle. Germline CDR1 and CDR2: SEHNR and FQNEAQ (reference sequence). This CDR3 is CASSFGQPNQPQHF. The DNA of the CDR3 is TGTGCCAGCAGCTTTGGACAGCCCAATCAGCCCCAGCATTTT.

The chain carries TRBV6-1 and TRBJ2-7, with D possibly matching TRBD1 (6 bases). Looked up from germline, CDR1 is MNHNS and CDR2 is SASEGT. V was clipped by 1 base and J by 0 bases, with 16 bases between them. The CDR3 has 17 residues. The CDR3, as DNA: TGTGCCAGCAGTGAAGGACAGGCCCCATATAGCTCCTACGAGCAGTACTTC. This gives the protein CASSEGQAPYSSYEQYF.

The rearrangement joins TRBV30 to TRBJ2-2, with a tentative D call TRBD2 (6 bases). Trimming removed 2 bases at V and 3 bases at J, with 16 bases between. CDR3 length: 16 amino acids. Germline CDR1 and CDR2: GTSNPN and SVGIG (reference sequence). The CDR3 loop reads CAWSKGGYIYTGELFF. Here the CDR3 DNA reads TGTGCCTGGAGTAAGGGAGGTTATATCTACACCGGGGAGCTGTTTTTT.

CDR3 in amino acids: CASTSYSEGANVLTF. CDR3 DNA sequence: TGTGCCAGTACCTCATACTCCGAGGGGGCCAACGTCCTGACTTTC. The gene calls are TRBV19 and TRBJ2-6; no reliable D call. The ends were cut back, 7 bases at V and 4 bases at J, with 14 bases in the middle. The CDR3 consists of 15 residues. Germline V gene sequence: CDR1 LNHDA, CDR2 SQIVND (reference sequence).

This chain links TRBV19 with TRBJ2-5, with TRBD1 matching 7 bases. The CDR3 has 15 residues. The J segment lost 4 bases and the V segment lost 3 bases, leaving 8 bases of the junction unmatched. Germline V gene lookup returns CDR1 LNHDA and CDR2 SQIVND (reference sequence). The CDR3 region has the DNA TGTGCCAGTAGTATTATCCCGGGACAGAGAGAGACCCAGTACTTC. Amino acid sequence: CASSIIPGQRETQYF.

This chain links TRBV27 with TRBJ2-7, with D tentatively TRBD1 or TRBD2 (5 bases each). Per the germline V gene, CDR1 is MNHEY and CDR2 is SMNVEV (reference sequence). CDR3 size: 12 residues. V gave up 6 bases and J gave up 1 base, with 7 bases separating them. CDR3 sequence (DNA): TGTGCCAGCAGGGGGGTATCCTACGAGCAGTACTTC. Its translation is CASRGVSYEQYF.

The chain recombines TRBV29-1 with TRBJ2-2; D is unclear. In germline, CDR1 is SQVTM, CDR2 ANQGSEA. This CDR3 is built from 12 residues. With 4 bases removed from V and 7 bases from J, the gap between germline ends came to 10 bases. This CDR3 reads CSVAQYSGELFF. Written as DNA, the CDR3 is TGCAGCGTTGCCCAGTACAGCGGGGAGCTGTTTTTT.

The table lists this clone with a count of one. The V and J genes are TRBV9 and TRBJ1-4; D not resolved. Germline V gives CDR1 SGDLS, CDR2 YYNGEE. Trimming pared 5 bases from V and 8 bases from J, leaving 13 bases between. The CDR3 is 13 residues long. For the CDR3, the DNA is TGTGCCAGCAGTCGGACCTCGGGGGAAAAACTGTTTTTT. Translated, it gives CASSRTSGEKLFF.

The table lists this clone with a few counts. Other nucleotide sequences in the sample specify the same CDR3. The chain links TRBV11-2 to TRBJ2-5, with unresolved D. This CDR3 is built from 12 residues. Trimming removed 5 bases at V and 4 bases at J, with 8 bases between. Germline V gene lookup returns CDR1 SGHAT and CDR2 FQNNGV. This chain's CDR3 is CASSPLGETQYF. The CDR3 nucleotides read TGTGCCAGCAGCCCCCTAGGAGAGACCCAGTACTTC.

The rearrangement uses TRBV6-5 and TRBJ1-2, with a possible D match to TRBD1 (5 bases). Germline V CDR1 and CDR2: MNHEY, SVGAGI. V was pared by 8 bases and J by 4 bases, with 14 bases between. The CDR3 contains 13 residues. This CDR3 reads CASRSHGAYGYTF. DNA for the CDR3: TGTGCCAGCCGGTCCCATGGGGCCTATGGCTACACCTTC.

As concerns this clone: A junction end diverges from the germline sequence, so it may reflect a read error. The chain uses TRBV7-7 and TRBJ2-2; D is undetermined. The germline gives CDR1 SSHAT, CDR2 FNYEAQ (reference sequence). This CDR3 spans 14 amino acids. CDR3 DNA sequence: TGTGCTAGCAGCCCTCACCCCAACACCGGGGAGCTGTTTTTT. Translation gives CASSPHPNTGELFF.

The chain combines TRBV9 with TRBJ2-3, with 10 bases that match TRBD2. Germline V gene sequence: CDR1 SGDLS, CDR2 YYNGEE. The CDR3 consists of 17 residues. J was trimmed by 3 bases and V by 0 bases; bases with no gene match: 7. The chain's CDR3 is CASSVVLAGGKTDTQYF. In nucleotides, the CDR3 is TGTGCCAGCAGCGTAGTTTTAGCGGGAGGCAAGACAGATACGCAGTATTTT.